This T cell receptor beta chain was profiled in a study of blood T cell repertoires in COVID-19. This clone was observed a few times. Assay: immunoSEQ multiplex PCR; the TCRdb copy retains only in-frame clones and omits some. Among about 140,000 clones listed, less than 80% were seen once. CDR1 is SGHRS and CDR2 is YFSETQ in the germline V gene. Trimming left V 0 bases short and J 3 bases short, with 13 bases between. CDR3 length equals 15 residues. The chain recombines TRBV5-1 with TRBJ2-7; a possible D gene is TRBD2 (6 bases). Input material: peripheral blood. This TCR came from a woman older than 75 with active or convalescent COVID-19. CDR3 coding DNA: TGCGCCAGCAGCTTGGTTGGAGGGATGAACTACGAGCAGTACTTC. Protein sequence: CASSLVGGMNYEQYF.